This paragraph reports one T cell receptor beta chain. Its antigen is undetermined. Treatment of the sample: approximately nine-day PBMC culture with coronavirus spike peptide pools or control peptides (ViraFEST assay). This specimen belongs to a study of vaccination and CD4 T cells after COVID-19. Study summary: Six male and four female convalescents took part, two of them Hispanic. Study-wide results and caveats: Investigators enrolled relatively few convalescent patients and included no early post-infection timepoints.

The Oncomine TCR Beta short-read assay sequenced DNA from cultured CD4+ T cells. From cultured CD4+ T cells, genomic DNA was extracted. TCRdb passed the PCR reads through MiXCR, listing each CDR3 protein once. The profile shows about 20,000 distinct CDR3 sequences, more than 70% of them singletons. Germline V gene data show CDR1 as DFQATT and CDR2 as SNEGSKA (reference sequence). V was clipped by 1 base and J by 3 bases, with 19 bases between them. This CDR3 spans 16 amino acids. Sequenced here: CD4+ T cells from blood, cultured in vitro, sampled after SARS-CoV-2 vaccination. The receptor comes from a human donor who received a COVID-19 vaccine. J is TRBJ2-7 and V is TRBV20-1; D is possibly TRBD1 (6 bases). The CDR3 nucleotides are TGCAGTGCTAGAGCTGCAGCTCCCCAAGGGGGCTACGAGCAGTACTTC. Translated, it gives CSARAAAPQGGYEQYF.